The 5 T cell receptor beta chains in this list originate from one sample, sequenced in a study of OX40 agonist ivuxolimab in advanced cancers. Produced via immunoSEQ multiplex PCR; TCRdb's table is partial and in-frame only. The table lists about 62,000 clones, more than 65% of them singletons. Here the sequenced sample was CD4+ or CD8+ T cells sorted from blood, taken in a trial of the OX40 agonist ivuxolimab. These TCRs come from an adult with an advanced solid tumor such as melanoma, head and neck, liver or kidney cancer.

The chain couples TRBV6-1 to TRBJ2-7; D assignment may be TRBD1 or TRBD2 (5 bases each). V gave up 10 bases and J gave up 2 bases, with 15 bases separating them. Germline V gives CDR1 MNHNS, CDR2 SASEGT. The CDR3 contains 13 residues. The CDR3 is CATARDGPYEQYF. Here the CDR3 DNA reads TGTGCCACCGCCAGGGACGGACCCTACGAGCAGTACTTC.

The V gene is TRBV7-2, the J gene TRBJ2-5, with D hard to call. V lost 1 base and J 2 bases, leaving 11 bases between the germline ends. The CDR3 contains 15 residues. From germline, CDR1 is SGHTA and CDR2 FQGNSA. The CDR3 protein is CASSLVGTQQETQYF. DNA of the CDR3: TGTGCCAGCAGCTTAGTAGGTACGCAGCAAGAGACCCAGTACTTC.

The genes are TRBV14 and TRBJ2-7, with a possible D match to TRBD2 (6 bases). Germline CDR1 SGHDN, CDR2 FVKESK. CDR3 length: 14 residues. Trimming took 4 bases from V and 7 from J, leaving 17 bases between them. The CDR3 reads CASSPGLPGVEQYF. CDR3 in DNA: TGTGCCAGCAGCCCCGGGCTGCCGGGGGTGGAGCAGTACTTC.

This chain links TRBV7-9 with TRBJ2-3, with D perhaps being TRBD1 or TRBD2 (5 bases each). Trimming stripped 3 bases from V and 4 bases from J, with 8 bases between. CDR3 length: 13 amino acids. The V gene's germline CDR1 is SEHNR and CDR2 FQNEAQ (reference sequence). The CDR3 DNA reads as TGTGCCAGCAGCTTGGGGGTAGCAGATACGCAGTATTTT. This codes for CASSLGVADTQYF.

This chain uses TRBV28 with TRBJ2-2; the D gene could be TRBD1 or TRBD2 (6 bases each). Germline V CDR1 and CDR2: MDHEN, SYDVKM. The CDR3 extends over 15 amino acids. With 6 bases removed from V and 4 bases from J, the gap between germline ends came to 15 bases. The CDR3 spells CASSRGGPGTGELFF. The CDR3, as DNA: TGTGCCAGCAGCCGAGGGGGGCCGGGCACCGGGGAGCTGTTTTTT. Full variable domain (rest looked up from reference TRBV28 and TRBJ2-2): DVKVTQSSRYLVKRTGEKVFLECVQDMDHENMFWYRQDPGLGLRLIYFSYDVKMKEKGDIPEGYSVSREKKERFSLILESASTNQTSMYLCASSRGGPGTGELFFGEGSRLTVL.